This T cell receptor (beta chain) was sequenced for a study of human T cells and chemical hapten exposure. Time point described: healthy volunteer bleed at 2 weeks. The template was total RNA from unfractionated whole blood. In the original analysis: The number of TCRs in each sample had a median of about 96,000 and spanned roughly 23,224 to 700,000. MiXCR, applied by TCRdb to the RACE reads, yields one record per CDR3 protein. The V and J calls here are based on TCRdb, not the publication. The sample lists 35,000 to 50,000 distinct CDR3 sequences, 4.3% occurring once. V lost 3 bases and J 3 bases, leaving 12 bases between the germline ends. There are 14 residues in the CDR3. This clonotype has a count of ten or more.

This sequence was found in a female donor in good health. Some clones in this sample may be carry-over from other donors' samples. The chain uses TRBV12-3 or TRBV12-4 and TRBJ2-7; the D is unclear. Sequencing was carried out using whole blood. The CDR3, as DNA: TGTGCCAGCAGTTTCGGTCGCTCGGTCTACGAGCAGTACTTC. It translates to CASSFGRSVYEQYF.